This passage covers 10 T cell receptor beta chains from one sample sequenced in a study of cytomegalovirus exposure and HLA in healthy donors. 13 Jbeta primers and 60 Vbeta primers were used for the PCR. Data came from immunoSEQ multiplex PCR; TCRdb stores just in-frame clones and leaves some out. The sample yields fewer than 150,000 clones, around 77% seen once. Sequencing was done on a sample of PBMCs. These receptors all come from a woman in her fifties or sixties in good health and CMV-seronegative.

The gene calls are TRBV7-9 and TRBJ2-3; D is perhaps TRBD2 (5 bases). CDR3 length: 14 amino acids. CDR1 SEHNR and CDR2 FQNEAQ come from the germline V gene (reference sequence). Trimming left V 7 bases short and J 0 bases short, with 11 bases between. CDR3 in amino acids: CASILLGSTDTQYF. The CDR3 bases are TGTGCCAGCATCCTACTAGGGAGCACAGATACGCAGTATTTT.

This rearrangement joins TRBV7-9 to TRBJ2-7, with TRBD1 matching over 7 bases. Germline V gene data show CDR1 as SEHNR and CDR2 as FQNEAQ (reference sequence). After removal of 5 bases from V and 1 base from J, the junction contained 11 bases not matched to a gene. The CDR3 totals 16 residues. The CDR3 is CASSPPVTGPSYEQYF. In nucleotides, the CDR3 is TGTGCCAGCAGCCCCCCGGTGACAGGGCCGTCCTACGAGCAGTACTTC.

This clone has just a few counts. The V and J genes are TRBV7-2 and TRBJ2-3; TRBD2 agrees at 8 bases. V was pared by 4 bases and J by 3 bases, with 9 bases of the junction left unmatched. Germline values: CDR1 SGHTA, CDR2 FQGNSA. CDR3 size: 16 residues. CDR3 coding DNA: TGTGCCAGCAGCTCGTTCGGGGCGGGGGGAACAGATACGCAGTATTTT. Translating gives CASSSFGAGGTDTQYF.

The V call is TRBV11-2, the J call TRBJ2-7; D is uncertain. Trimming cost V 2 bases and J 2 bases, with 13 bases left between them. In germline, CDR1 is SGHAT, CDR2 FQNNGV. The CDR3 totals 15 residues. This chain's CDR3 is CASSLFYSSTYEQYF. Written as DNA, the CDR3 is TGTGCCAGCAGCTTATTCTACAGTTCGACCTACGAGCAGTACTTC.

The DNA of the CDR3 is TGTGCCAGCAGCCGACAGGGGGCAGGGTCCTACGAGCAGTACTTC. Translated, it gives CASSRQGAGSYEQYF. The rearrangement joins TRBV28 to TRBJ2-7; 10 bases are a match to TRBD1. The CDR3 spans 15 residues. The germline V gene encodes CDR1 MDHEN and CDR2 SYDVKM. J lost 1 base, V lost 6 bases, and 6 bases had no gene match.

The chain couples TRBV2 to TRBJ2-3, with 8 bases that match TRBD1. The CDR3 consists of 14 residues. With V trimmed by 4 bases and J by 3 bases, 3 bases remained unmatched. CDR1 and CDR2 (germline): SNHLY, FYNNEI. The CDR3 region has the DNA TGTGCCAGCAGTGTCAGGACAGGGACAGATACGCAGTATTTT. Translation gives CASSVRTGTDTQYF.

This CDR3 is CASSHPGQGPDEQFF. The CDR3 region has the DNA TGTGCCAGTAGCCATCCGGGACAGGGTCCCGATGAGCAGTTCTTC. The V and J genes are TRBV19 and TRBJ2-1, with 9 bases aligning to TRBD1. The V gene end was trimmed by 6 bases and the J gene end by 8 bases; junction bases not matched to a gene: 11. CDR1 and CDR2 (germline): LNHDA, SQIVND (reference sequence). There are 15 residues in the CDR3.

The chain is built from TRBV27 and TRBJ2-7, with TRBD1 matching 8 bases. J gave up 6 bases and V 6 bases, and 7 bases lay outside the gene matches. Germline CDR1 reads MNHEY; CDR2 reads SMNVEV (reference sequence). The CDR3 runs 13 residues. CDR3 bases: TGTGCCAGCAGAACGACAGGGGACCGCGAGCAGTACTTC. It codes for CASRTTGDREQYF.

The sample holds a few counts of this clone. The rearrangement uses TRBV6-4 and TRBJ1-1, with unresolved D. This CDR3 contains 13 residues. The V gene's germline CDR1 is MRHNA and CDR2 SNTAGT. Trimming took 0 bases from V and 6 from J, leaving 8 bases between them. The CDR3, as DNA: TGTGCCAGCAGTGACTCCCCCGAGGCTGAAGCTTTCTTT. Residues: CASSDSPEAEAFF.

This rearrangement joins TRBV7-2 to TRBJ1-2; D is possibly TRBD1 (5 bases). The CDR3 loop spans 17 amino acids. The germline gives CDR1 SGHTA, CDR2 FQGNSA. Trimming pared 1 base from V and 2 bases from J, leaving 17 bases between. The CDR3, as DNA: TGTGCCAGCAGCTTAGATTACAGGCAAGCATCCAACTATGGCTACACCTTC. Translation gives CASSLDYRQASNYGYTF.